Detailed here is one T cell receptor (beta chain). The target of this receptor is not known. Within one base of it there is no much larger clone, and no base qualities were kept. TCR beta CDR3 regions were amplified from genomic DNA with the immunoSEQ assay, a bias-controlled multiplex PCR using V- and J-specific primers. A proprietary barcode and Illumina adapter sequences were added to the CDR3 amplicons in a second PCR step. CDR3 libraries were sequenced on an Illumina MiSeq instrument. The authors processed their data as follows. Export and quality control were performed with immunoSEQ Analyzer 3.0, and downstream analyses were performed with R Bioconductor and Immunarch. Only productive rearrangements within the normalized downsampled data set were used in the calculation of repertoire metrics. In the normalized cohort, a clonotype counted as pathologically expanded if the clonotype was larger than 5 templates. Repertoire diversity was measured with the Inverse Simpson Index. The non-normalized data set was used for CMV-specificity analyses so that all clonotypes could be captured. TCRdb's version of the immuneACCESS table is confined to in-frame rearrangements and falls short of the full clone set. An unresolved V gene accounts for under half of the shortfall where checked; the remainder is of unknown origin. V and J calls and clone size are given by that table; D and trimming were obtained from the DNA. The sample table lists 5,500 to 7,000 clones, 86% of them with a count of one. Jointly, the top ten make up more than 14% of the sample.

The CDR3 has 17 amino acids, counting the end cysteine and phenylalanine. Left in the record is the CDR3 DNA by itself, 51 bases read in frame from the first base. Reading the germline V gene gives CDR1 LGHNA and CDR2 YNFKEQ. Trimmed from V: 5 bases; trimmed from J: 4 bases; junction bases lacking a gene match: 15. What this sample's time point label stands for: 180 days after allo-HCT. Blood from recipients was drawn roughly 28 days before transplant, then again at days 30, 100 and 180 after transplant. Nuclei Lysis Solution was used to extract genomic DNA from fresh or cryopreserved unfractionated peripheral blood mononuclear cells. The sample belongs to a study of T cell clonotyping in hematopoietic cell transplantation (dated by TCRdb to the early 2020s). Notes on the research overall: A total of 110 to 150 blood samples were collected in the study from some 37 consecutive transplant recipients and their related donors. Patient recruitment ran from late 2015 to early 2017, and follow-up continued until September 2020 or death.

Results and caveats for the whole study, not just this receptor: The sample size was limited and the cells went unsorted, which meant the CD4 and CD8 repertoire contributions could not be told apart. After transplant, TCR diversity in recipients dropped, and pathologically expanded clonotypes increased progressively from day 30 to day 180. Inverse Simpson Index values from donors and from recipients before transplant predicted broader TCR repertoire diversity after transplant. Overlap with donor repertoires was found for only a small fraction of recipient repertoires, with over 95% found to appear de novo at the given depth.

This chain is built from TRBV4-2 and TRBJ2-5, and TRBD2 matches 8 of the central bases. The TCR sequence derives from a female patient aged 50-65 years who had an allogeneic stem cell transplant from an unrelated donor, so the T cells may come from the graft donor. Some clones in this sample may be carry-over from other donors' samples. The source was peripheral blood mononuclear cells, collected 180 days after allogeneic stem cell transplant. This receptor has the CDR3 CASSTGPNGGAAETQYF. Read as DNA, the sequence is TGTGCCAGCAGCACGGGTCCTAACGGGGGGGCGGCAGAGACCCAGTACTTC.